One sample yielded the 20 T cell receptor beta chains listed below, sequenced in a study of blood T cells in healthy people across ages. Primers used in a second PCR of roughly 7 to 11 cycles were a sample-barcoded 5' primer and a J-beta primer mix. Each CDR3 protein is one row after TCRdb ran MiXCR on the 5' RACE reads. The sample lists approximately 800,000 distinct CDR3 sequences, about 61% occurring once. What was sequenced was blood. These receptors all come from a man aged 35-49 years in good health.

V and J are TRBV20-1 and TRBJ2-5, with D perhaps TRBD2 (5 bases). The CDR3 spans 15 residues. Trimming pared 0 bases from V and 2 bases from J, leaving 13 bases between. Germline V gives CDR1 DFQATT, CDR2 SNEGSKA (reference sequence). The CDR3 reads CSARDGRGPQETQYF. The CDR3 nucleotides are TGCAGTGCTAGAGATGGCCGCGGGCCACAAGAGACCCAGTACTTC.

The chain joins TRBV7-3 to TRBJ1-1, with D perhaps TRBD1 (6 bases). Germline CDR1 and CDR2: SGHTA and FQGTGA. V was shortened by 1 base and J by 4 bases, with 10 bases between the two germline ends. The CDR3 has 14 residues. The CDR3 nucleotides read TGTGCCAGCAGCTTAAACAGGGCGAGCACTGAAGCTTTCTTT. Translated, it gives CASSLNRASTEAFF.

V is TRBV24-1 and J is TRBJ2-1; 11 bases agree with TRBD1. V was clipped by 1 base and J by 6 bases; unmatched bases: 7. This CDR3 spans 17 amino acids. CDR1 KGHDR and CDR2 SFDVKD come from the germline V gene. The CDR3 DNA follows: TGTGCCACCAGTGATTTCGGACAGGGGGCCCTTTCCAATGAGCAGTTCTTC. Its translation: CATSDFGQGALSNEQFF.

V and J are TRBV20-1 and TRBJ2-5; D may be TRBD1 (5 bases). Deletions cut 5 bases from V and 0 bases from J, with 10 bases between. The CDR3 totals 13 residues. The germline V gene has CDR1 DFQATT and CDR2 SNEGSKA (reference sequence). CDR3 region: CSADDSDQETQYF. The DNA for the CDR3 is TGCAGTGCTGATGACAGTGACCAAGAGACCCAGTACTTC.

The table lists this clonotype with a few counts. This chain connects TRBV11-2 to TRBJ2-7; TRBD1 might be the D (6 bases). Per germline, CDR1 SGHAT and CDR2 FQNNGV. V dropped 0 bases and J dropped 10 bases, with 25 bases sitting between them. This CDR3 spans 17 amino acids. CDR3 protein: CASSLEQGRGGRDTQYF. The CDR3 DNA sequence: TGTGCCAGCAGCTTAGAGCAAGGGCGAGGGGGACGTGACACCCAGTACTTC. Filled out from reference TRBV11-2 and TRBJ2-7, the complete variable domain reads EAGVAQSPRYKIIEKRQSVAFWCNPISGHATLYWYQQILGQGPKLLIQFQNNGVVDDSQLPKDRFSAERLKGVDSTLKIQPAKLEDSAVYLCASSLEQGRGGRDTQYFGPGTRLTVT.

This clonotype has a single count. This rearrangement joins TRBV29-1 to TRBJ2-3; D not certain. The CDR3 runs 13 residues. The germline gives CDR1 SQVTM, CDR2 ANQGSEA. V lost 3 bases and J lost 1, with 8 bases in between. The CDR3 protein is CSVDQEGTDTQYF. Here the CDR3 DNA reads TGCAGCGTTGACCAGGAAGGCACAGATACGCAGTATTTT.

This clonotype occurred a few times. The chain is built from TRBV5-1 and TRBJ2-3; D gene unclear. Germline CDR1 SGHRS, CDR2 YFSETQ. The CDR3 spans 15 residues. Between the trimmed V and J ends, which lost 1 base and 1 base, there was a span of 10 bases. The CDR3 here is CASSLYRVRTDTQYF. CDR3 coding DNA: TGCGCCAGCAGCTTGTACCGGGTCCGCACAGATACGCAGTATTTT.

The chain uses TRBV5-1 and TRBJ1-2; D possibly corresponds to TRBD1 (5 bases). The CDR3 runs to 14 residues. Trimming shortened V by 4 bases and J by 4 bases, and 14 bases separated the two germline ends. From germline, CDR1 is SGHRS and CDR2 YFSETQ. The CDR3: CASSPVWDPYGYTF. DNA of the CDR3: TGCGCCAGCAGCCCTGTCTGGGACCCCTATGGCTACACCTTC.

The chain uses TRBV5-1 and TRBJ2-2; D gene ambiguous. The CDR3 has 14 amino acids. Germline V lookup: CDR1 SGHRS, CDR2 YFSETQ. V was clipped by 2 bases and J by 3 bases, with 8 bases between them. The CDR3 protein is CASSFLFDTGELFF. The CDR3 region has the DNA TGCGCCAGCAGCTTTTTGTTTGACACCGGGGAGCTGTTTTTT.

The count of this clonotype is one. The chain is built from TRBV6-8 and TRBJ2-1, with a tentative D call TRBD2 (5 bases). The germline V gene encodes CDR1 MNHGY and CDR2 SAAAGT. The CDR3 is 15 residues long. V dropped 5 bases and J dropped 6 bases, with 17 bases sitting between them. The CDR3 DNA reads TGTGCCAGCAGTCCTTCAGCGGATTCGGGCAATGAGCAGTTCTTC. Amino acids: CASSPSADSGNEQFF.

J is TRBJ2-3 and V is TRBV4-3; D is ambiguous. CDR3 length equals 15 residues. Germline assignment: CDR1 LGHNA and CDR2 YSLEER. Deletions cut 0 bases from V and 2 bases from J, with 9 bases between. DNA for the CDR3: TGCGCCAGCAGCCAAGAAGCGCGGCCCACAGATACGCAGTATTTT. Amino acids: CASSQEARPTDTQYF.

The rearrangement links TRBV2 to TRBJ2-2, with D perhaps matching TRBD1 (6 bases). CDR1 SNHLY and CDR2 FYNNEI come from the germline V gene. Trimming pared 7 bases from V and 4 bases from J, leaving 10 bases between. This CDR3 spans 13 amino acids. The CDR3 region has the DNA TGTGCCAGCAAGCAGGGGATCACCGGGGAGCTGTTTTTT. It codes for CASKQGITGELFF. Combining the CDR3 with reference TRBV2 and TRBJ2-2 gives the whole variable domain EPEVTQTPSHQVTQMGQEVILRCVPISNHLYFYWYRQILGQKVEFLVSFYNNEISEKSEIFDDQFSVERPDGSNFTLKIRSTKLEDSAMYFCASKQGITGELFFGEGSRLTVL.

This sequence joins TRBV3-1 and TRBJ2-2, with a weak D call TRBD2 (6 bases). V was trimmed by 1 base and J by 4 bases, leaving 10 bases between them. The CDR3 runs to 15 residues. Germline loops: CDR1 LGHDT, CDR2 YNNKEL (reference sequence). The CDR3 DNA sequence: TGTGCCAGCAGCCAAGGTTCGGGAGTCACCGGGGAGCTGTTTTTT. Translation gives CASSQGSGVTGELFF.

The rearrangement joins TRBV24-1 to TRBJ1-1; TRBD1 aligns across 8 bases. CDR3 length: 11 amino acids. With V trimmed by 9 bases and J by 11 bases, 7 bases remained unmatched. CDR1 KGHDR and CDR2 SFDVKD come from the germline V gene. The CDR3 DNA reads TGTGCCACCCACGGACAGGGCCGCGCTTTCTTT. Translating gives CATHGQGRAFF.

For this clonotype: Relative to the germline gene, one junction end is altered; a read error may explain this. The CDR3 loop is CAGSLRRQGGGYEQYF. The CDR3 region has the DNA TGTGCCGGCTCACTTAGAAGACAGGGGGGAGGCTACGAGCAGTACTTC. The chain joins TRBV18 to TRBJ2-5; 9 nucleotides align to TRBD1. The DNA end favors TRBJ2-7, so the J call may be wrong. Germline values: CDR1 KGHSH, CDR2 LQKENI. The CDR3 spans 16 residues.

This clonotype was detected once. V gene TRBV6-5 combines with J gene TRBJ2-7; 12 bases agree with TRBD1. Germline CDR1 MNHEY, CDR2 SVGAGI. Germline trimming cut 2 bases from V and 6 bases from J; bases unmatched to any gene: 2. CDR3 length: 14 residues. The CDR3 here is CASSYGTGGLEQYF. CDR3 DNA sequence: TGTGCCAGCAGTTACGGGACAGGGGGCCTCGAGCAGTACTTC.

This clonotype was detected a few times. This chain joins TRBV7-2 and TRBJ2-2; 9 bases are shared with TRBD1. The V and J ends lost 7 bases and 5 bases, in that order; junction bases with no gene match: 14. This CDR3 region has 17 residues. CDR1 SGHTA and CDR2 FQGNSA come from the germline V gene. The CDR3 sequence is CASTKEGQGSGTGELFF. CDR3 coding DNA: TGTGCCAGCACCAAGGAGGGACAGGGAAGTGGGACCGGGGAGCTGTTTTTT.

The V call is TRBV7-8, the J call TRBJ2-7; TRBD2 matches at 9 bases. Germline CDR1 reads SGHVS; CDR2 reads FQNEAQ. Losses at the gene ends were 5 bases for V and 0 bases for J; bases not matched to a gene: 5. This CDR3 spans 15 amino acids. The CDR3 is CASSDGLASSYEQYF. CDR3 bases: TGTGCCAGCAGCGATGGACTAGCGAGCTCCTACGAGCAGTACTTC.

The chain couples TRBV5-1 to TRBJ2-5, with 8 bases matching TRBD1. The end of the DNA fits TRBJ2-1 better, so the J call may be wrong. This CDR3 region has 15 residues. Per the germline V gene, CDR1 is SGHRS and CDR2 is YFSETQ. The CDR3 region has the DNA TGCGCCAGCAGCTTGGGCAGGGGGCACCAAGAGACCCAGTTCTTC. Amino acid sequence: CASSLGRGHQETQFF.

As DNA, the CDR3 is TGCAGTGCTAGAGGGGACAGGGGTCAGCCCCAGCATTTT. This translates into CSARGDRGQPQHF. V is TRBV20-1 and J is TRBJ1-5; 10 bases are shared with TRBD1. The CDR3 has 13 amino acids. The V and J ends lost 1 base and 6 bases, in that order; junction bases with no gene match: 0. CDR1 and CDR2 (germline): DFQATT, SNEGSKA (reference sequence).